This TCR beta chain was identified in a study of Tregs in tolerant kidney transplant recipients. V lost 0 bases and J lost 8; bases outside the gene matches: 5. Germline V gene data show CDR1 as KGHSH and CDR2 as LQKENI. The length of the CDR3 is 15 residues. Sequencing was performed with immunoSEQ multiplex PCR; in TCRdb, only in-frame clones are kept and a portion is missing. The sample includes approximately 11,000 clones. Related graft donors supplied nonmyeloablative bone marrow transplants, and mixed chimerism was transient. Points from the study as a whole: This study did not directly address biological reproducibility. Donor-specific Treg expansion exceeded global Treg expansion in tolerant patients, suggesting antigen drive.

On this clone: Its antigen remains unknown. The observed sequence ends 3 residues before the CDR3 terminus, with the missing tail filled in from the germline J gene.

The V gene is TRBV18, the J gene TRBJ2-1; the match to TRBD1 covers 9 bases. Sequences were derived from CD8+ T cells from blood (PBMCs), sampled 24 months after the transplant. The clonotype comes from a human patient who received a combined kidney and bone marrow transplant. Some of these T cells may belong to the graft donor. CDR3 bases read: TGTGCCAGCTCACCACCGGGACAGGGAGGTGATGAG. This gives the protein CASSPPGQGGDE. The whole CDR3 is CASSPPGQGGDEQFF.